The present entry profiles one T cell receptor beta chain with its context. The sample belongs to a study of blood T cell repertoires in COVID-19. Study context: Sources were T cells, B-cell-depleted T cells, or PBMCs; the material itself was cDNA or gDNA.

Cohorts were assigned according to the clinical history that participants reported. This table comes from immunoSEQ multiplex PCR, and its TCRdb copy is limited to in-frame clones, with some not included. The profile covers around 400,000 clones, with roughly four fifths appearing a single time and approximately 4.7% taken by the ten largest. Germline CDR1 and CDR2: SGDLS and YYNGEE. Trimming at V came to 4 bases and at J to 5 bases, leaving 16 bases not matched to a gene. The CDR3 has 19 amino acids. This TCR was recovered from a woman between 45 and 60 years old who had recovered from COVID-19. The chain recombines TRBV9 with TRBJ2-1; 12 bases are shared with TRBD2. The sample taken for sequencing was PBMCs or T cells enriched from blood (not recorded which). This chain's CDR3 is CASSLRGLAGGPWDNEQFF. Here the CDR3 DNA reads TGTGCCAGCAGCCTTAGGGGGCTAGCGGGAGGGCCCTGGGACAATGAGCAGTTCTTC.